Reported below is one T cell receptor beta chain. Its antigen remains unknown. These data originate in a study of T-cell memory formation after mild COVID-19. About the study: Clustering of TCRs was largely donor specific. Findings and limits, study-wide: The study found balanced CD4/CD8 in clones contracting day 15 to 85 and a CD4+ lean in later expanders.

TCR alpha and TCR beta cDNA libraries with sample barcodes and UMIs came from 5'RACE using constant-segment primers. TCRdb ran MiXCR on the 5' RACE reads and lists one entry per CDR3 protein. The sample records a few hundred thousand distinct CDR3 sequences, around 10% being singletons. CDR3 length: 14 residues. Looked up from germline, CDR1 is SGHRS and CDR2 is YFSETQ. The germline V and J ends were trimmed by 4 bases and 6 bases, with 16 bases remaining between them. The chain couples TRBV5-1 to TRBJ2-5; D might be TRBD1 (5 bases). The sample comprised PBMCs or a T cell subset sorted from them (not recorded which). The clonotype originates from a young man who had mild COVID-19 (a few samples of this study predate the infection). Cell type and time point are not known. The CDR3 here is CASSPQDSRKTQYF. Written as DNA, the CDR3 is TGCGCCAGCAGCCCCCAAGACAGTCGAAAGACCCAGTACTTC.